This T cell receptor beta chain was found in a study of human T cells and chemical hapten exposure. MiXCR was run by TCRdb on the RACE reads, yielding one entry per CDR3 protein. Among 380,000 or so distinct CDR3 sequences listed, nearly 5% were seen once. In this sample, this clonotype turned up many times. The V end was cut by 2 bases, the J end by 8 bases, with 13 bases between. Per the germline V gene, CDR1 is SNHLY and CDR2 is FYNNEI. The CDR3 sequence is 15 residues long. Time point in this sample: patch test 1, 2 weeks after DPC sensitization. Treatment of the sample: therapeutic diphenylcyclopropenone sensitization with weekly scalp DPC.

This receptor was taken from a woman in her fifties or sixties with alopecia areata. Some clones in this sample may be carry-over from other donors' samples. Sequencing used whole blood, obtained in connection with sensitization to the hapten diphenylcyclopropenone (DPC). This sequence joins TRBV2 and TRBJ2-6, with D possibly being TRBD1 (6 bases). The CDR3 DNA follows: TGTGCCAGCAGTGAAAGGACAGAGCGGACCAACGTCCTGACTTTC. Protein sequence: CASSERTERTNVLTF.